A single T cell receptor beta chain is shown here with its context. This sample is drawn from a study of post-analysis software for immune sequencing data. The TCR beta cDNA libraries carried unique molecular identifiers. Via MiXCR, TCRdb re-called the PCR reads, giving one row per CDR3 protein. The sample has 430,000 or so distinct CDR3 sequences; 39% are singletons. The clonotype originates from a girl aged 2 to 10 with multiple sclerosis. Source material: blood.

This chain's CDR3 is CASSQELQGRGGSPLHF. DNA of the CDR3: TGCGCCAGCAGCCAAGAATTACAGGGCCGAGGGGGATCACCCCTCCACTTT. This chain joins TRBV4-1 and TRBJ1-6; a weak D match, TRBD1 (6 bases). Trimming took 0 bases from V and 10 from J, leaving 19 bases between them. CDR1 and CDR2 (germline): MGHRA, YSYEKL. CDR3 length: 17 amino acids.